The 5 T cell receptor beta chains below all came from one sample that was sequenced in a study of radiotherapy plus CTLA-4 blockade in lung cancer. Using immunoSEQ multiplex PCR, the repertoire was profiled, and TCRdb retains in-frame clones only, with some absent. The repertoire consists of some 50,000 clones, with roughly 81% occurring once and the leading ten covering around 5.1%. The material was peripheral blood, obtained from a patient treated with radiotherapy plus ipilimumab. The receptors derive from a human donor with non-small cell lung cancer whose response to radiotherapy plus ipilimumab could not be evaluated.

This chain links TRBV5-1 with TRBJ2-7; 7 bases are shared with TRBD1. CDR3 length equals 15 residues. CDR1 is SGHRS and CDR2 is YFSETQ in the germline V gene. The trim removed 5 bases at V and 5 bases at J, leaving 13 bases unmatched. CDR3 nucleotides: TGCGCCAGCAGACTACAGGGGTCTGTCGTCGACGAGCAGTACTTC. Its protein is CASRLQGSVVDEQYF. Combining the CDR3 with reference TRBV5-1 and TRBJ2-7 gives the whole variable domain KAGVTQTPRYLIKTRGQQVTLSCSPISGHRSVSWYQQTPGQGLQFLFEYFSETQRNKGNFPGRFSGRQFSNSRSEMNVSTLELGDSALYLCASRLQGSVVDEQYFGPGTRLTVT.

This clone has just one count. The rearrangement joins TRBV9 to TRBJ2-2, with D possibly matching TRBD1 (6 bases). CDR1 and CDR2 (germline): SGDLS, YYNGEE. Trimming left V 4 bases short and J 6 bases short, with 19 bases between. CDR3 length equals 16 residues. The CDR3 protein is CASSPHLGGRSGELFF. Here the CDR3 DNA reads TGTGCCAGCAGCCCCCATTTAGGGGGAAGATCCGGGGAGCTGTTTTTT.

The rearrangement links TRBV7-9 to TRBJ2-5; a possible D gene is TRBD1 (5 bases). The ends were cut back, 5 bases at V and 0 bases at J, with 10 bases in the middle. The CDR3 has 14 amino acids. In germline, CDR1 is SEHNR, CDR2 FQNEAQ (reference sequence). CDR3 residues: CASSPDNYQETQYF. The CDR3 DNA reads as TGTGCCAGCAGCCCGGACAACTACCAAGAGACCCAGTACTTC.

The chain uses TRBV4-1 and TRBJ2-7; 7 nucleotides match TRBD2. The V gene's germline CDR1 is MGHRA and CDR2 YSYEKL. Losses at the gene ends were 1 base for V and 0 bases for J; bases not matched to a gene: 3. This CDR3 spans 15 amino acids. CDR3 sequence: CASSQGAGISYEQYF. The CDR3 coding sequence is TGCGCCAGCAGCCAAGGAGCGGGAATCTCCTACGAGCAGTACTTC.

This chain joins TRBV14 and TRBJ2-7; maybe TRBD1 (5 bases). Trimming left V 1 base short and J 1 base short, with 8 bases between. The CDR3 extends over 14 amino acids. The germline CDR1 and CDR2 sequences are SGHDN and FVKESK. CDR3 DNA sequence: TGTGCCAGCAGCCAAGCAGGGTGGTCCTACGAGCAGTACTTC. Amino acid sequence: CASSQAGWSYEQYF.